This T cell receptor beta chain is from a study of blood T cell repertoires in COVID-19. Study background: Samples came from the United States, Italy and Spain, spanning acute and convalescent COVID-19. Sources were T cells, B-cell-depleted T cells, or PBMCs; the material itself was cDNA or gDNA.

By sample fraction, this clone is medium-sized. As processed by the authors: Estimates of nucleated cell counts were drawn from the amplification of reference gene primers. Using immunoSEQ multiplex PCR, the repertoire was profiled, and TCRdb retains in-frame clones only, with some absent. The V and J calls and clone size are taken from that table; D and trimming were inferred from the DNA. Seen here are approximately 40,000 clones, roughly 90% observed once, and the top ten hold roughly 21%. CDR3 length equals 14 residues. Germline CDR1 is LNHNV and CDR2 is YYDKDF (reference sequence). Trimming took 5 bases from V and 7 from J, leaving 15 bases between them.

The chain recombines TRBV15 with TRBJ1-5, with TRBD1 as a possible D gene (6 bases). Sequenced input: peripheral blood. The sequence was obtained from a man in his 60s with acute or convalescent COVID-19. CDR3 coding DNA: TGTGCCACCAGCGGCACAGGGTCTAGGCAGCCCCAGCATTTT. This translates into CATSGTGSRQPQHF. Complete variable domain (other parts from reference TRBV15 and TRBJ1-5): DAMVIQNPRYQVTQFGKPVTLSCSQTLNHNVMYWYQQKSSQAPKLLFHYYDKDFNNEADTPDNFQSRRPNTSFCFLDIRSPGLGDTAMYLCATSGTGSRQPQHFGDGTRLSIL.